The 5 T cell receptor beta chains below were found in one sample sequenced in a study of quantifying T cell responses using KT2 cells. Looking at the study overall: Reverse transcription used primers in the TCR alpha and beta constant regions.

The cDNA 3' end received a ligated oligonucleotide with a UMI. An equimolar mix of RC1.1 and RC1.2 primed the beta chain across TRBC1 and TRBC2. TCRdb re-called the UMI-ligation and nested PCR reads with MiXCR, one entry per CDR3 protein. The repertoire includes about 33,000 distinct CDR3 sequences, 10% of them detected once, and about 9.9% sits in the top ten. Material: PBMCs spiked with cells of the T cell clone KT2. These receptors were taken from a human donor.

V usage is TRBV30 and J usage is TRBJ2-3; 10 bases map to TRBD2. Germline CDR1 reads GTSNPN; CDR2 reads SVGIG (reference sequence). Unmatched junction bases numbered 7, after V lost 5 bases and J lost 2 bases. The CDR3 is 15 residues long. The CDR3 DNA reads as TGTGCCTGGGACCCACTAGCGGGGCCCACAGATACGCAGTATTTT. Translation gives CAWDPLAGPTDTQYF.

This rearrangement joins TRBV12-3 or TRBV12-4 to TRBJ2-7; no definite D call. This CDR3 has 12 amino acids. V was cut by 6 bases and J by 5 bases, with 11 bases left in between. The CDR3 region is CASSPMGHEQYF. CDR3 DNA: TGTGCCAGCAGCCCTATGGGCCACGAGCAGTACTTC.

The chain combines TRBV5-1 with TRBJ1-2, with a possible D match to TRBD1 (6 bases). From germline, CDR1 is SGHRS and CDR2 YFSETQ. The CDR3 spans 14 residues. V lost 0 bases to trimming and J lost 4 bases, with 10 bases between them. The CDR3 reads CASSLVQGSYGYTF. The CDR3 nucleotides are TGCGCCAGCAGCTTGGTTCAGGGGAGCTATGGCTACACCTTC.

This chain uses TRBV7-2 with TRBJ2-7; the D gene could be TRBD1 or TRBD2 (5 bases each). Trimming shortened V by 5 bases and J by 1 base, and 9 bases separated the two germline ends. The CDR3 runs 13 residues. Per germline, CDR1 SGHTA and CDR2 FQGNSA. The CDR3 here is CASSQGRSYEQYF. As DNA, the CDR3 is TGTGCCAGCAGCCAGGGACGTTCCTACGAGCAGTACTTC.

This clonotype was detected only a few times. This chain's CDR3 is CASSFDRGGRTDTQYF. CDR3 DNA sequence: TGTGCCAGCAGCTTTGATCGGGGGGGCCGCACAGATACGCAGTATTTT. This chain links TRBV5-6 with TRBJ2-3, with 8 bases identical to TRBD2. Germline V gene lookup returns CDR1 SGHDT and CDR2 YYEEEE. Trimming removed 2 bases from V and 1 base from J; junction bases left unmatched: 6. The CDR3 covers 16 residues.